This T cell receptor beta chain was retrieved from a study of blood T cell repertoires in COVID-19. Whole-study context: There were acute and convalescent COVID-19 samples, and they came from the United States, Italy and Spain. Sample material is recorded as cDNA or gDNA derived from T cells, B-cell-depleted T cells, or PBMCs.

In the authors' workflow: Amplification from reference gene primers served as the basis for estimated nucleated cell counts. Here immunoSEQ multiplex PCR was the method, and the copy in TCRdb shows in-frame clones only, minus some. The V and J calls and clone size were taken over from that table, and D and trimming were inferred from the DNA. In the table there are around 100,000 clones, around 90% of which are singletons. Germline V gene sequence: CDR1 SNHLY, CDR2 FYNNEI. Trimming removed 2 bases at V and 4 bases at J, with 13 bases between. There are 15 residues in the CDR3. The origin of this receptor is a man in his fifties or sixties with acute or convalescent COVID-19. The genes are TRBV2 and TRBJ2-3; tentatively, D is TRBD2 (5 bases). The source material was peripheral blood. The CDR3 DNA reads as TGTGCCAGCAGTGAAAAGCCCCCCGGGGCAGATACGCAGTATTTT. This translates into CASSEKPPGADTQYF.